The 25 T cell receptor beta chains listed next were all sequenced from one sample in a study of human T cells and chemical hapten exposure. TCRdb re-called the RACE reads with MiXCR, one entry per CDR3 protein. Here the sample spans over 75,000 distinct CDR3 sequences, about a tenth being singletons. Time point: patch test 3, about 24 weeks after DPC sensitization. The treatment is: therapeutic diphenylcyclopropenone sensitization with weekly scalp DPC. Source: whole blood, taken in connection with sensitization to the hapten diphenylcyclopropenone (DPC). All receptors derive from a woman in her thirties with alopecia areata. Some clones in this sample may be carry-over from other donors' samples.

This clonotype has a count of ten or more. V gene TRBV28 combines with J gene TRBJ2-5; TRBD1 might be the D (6 bases). The V end was cut by 1 base, the J end by 3 bases, with 9 bases between. Germline V gene data show CDR1 as MDHEN and CDR2 as SYDVKM. The CDR3 has 14 amino acids. CDR3 sequence (DNA): TGTGCCAGCAGTTTATCAGGGGTTAAAGAGACCCAGTACTTC. This codes for CASSLSGVKETQYF.

This clonotype has ten or more counts. The rearrangement joins TRBV7-9 to TRBJ2-3, with D tentatively TRBD1 (5 bases). CDR3 length equals 13 residues. CDR1 and CDR2 from the germline V gene are SEHNR and FQNEAQ (reference sequence). The V end lost 1 base, the J end lost 3 bases, and 5 bases lay between the germline ends. For the CDR3, the DNA is TGTGCCAGCAGCTTAGAGGGGACAGATACGCAGTATTTT. As protein: CASSLEGTDTQYF.

The CDR3 loop reads CSARLGHNEQFF. As DNA, the CDR3 is TGCAGTGCCCGTCTCGGTCACAATGAGCAGTTCTTC. V gene TRBV20-1 combines with J gene TRBJ2-1; no firm D call. CDR3 length equals 12 residues. The germline V and J ends were trimmed by 6 bases and 5 bases, with 11 bases remaining between them. Germline lookup yields CDR1 DFQATT and CDR2 SNEGSKA (reference sequence).

The V call is TRBV11-2, the J call TRBJ1-1; no definite D call. The CDR3 is 13 residues long. Germline-derived CDR1 and CDR2 are SGHAT and FQNNGV. V gave up 3 bases and J gave up 4 bases, with 9 bases separating them. The CDR3 bases are TGTGCCAGCAGCTTGTCAAGGGTCACTGAAGCTTTCTTT. Protein: CASSLSRVTEAFF. Complete variable domain (other parts from reference TRBV11-2 and TRBJ1-1): EAGVAQSPRYKIIEKRQSVAFWCNPISGHATLYWYQQILGQGPKLLIQFQNNGVVDDSQLPKDRFSAERLKGVDSTLKIQPAKLEDSAVYLCASSLSRVTEAFFGQGTRLTVV.

This clonotype was picked up many times. The rearrangement joins TRBV28 to TRBJ2-1; TRBD2 matches 8 bases. J was trimmed by 6 bases and V by 0 bases; bases with no gene match: 7. The CDR3 is made up of 16 amino acids. Germline CDR1 is MDHEN and CDR2 is SYDVKM. CDR3 bases: TGTGCCAGCAGTTTATGGATTTTTGGGACTAGCAATGAGCAGTTCTTC. Its protein is CASSLWIFGTSNEQFF.

This clonotype was seen repeatedly, ten times or more. The genes are TRBV7-6 and TRBJ2-5, with a tentative D call TRBD2 (6 bases). V lost 7 bases and J lost 4, with 19 bases in between. Germline V gene lookup returns CDR1 SGHVS and CDR2 FNYEAQ. The CDR3 covers 15 residues. The CDR3 coding sequence is TGTGCCAGCACCCGAGACGGCGGGATTCGAGAGACCCAGTACTTC. It yields the protein CASTRDGGIRETQYF.

This clonotype was recorded many times. J is TRBJ2-7 and V is TRBV6-5; D call uncertain. Germline loops: CDR1 MNHEY, CDR2 SVGAGI. Trimming stripped 5 bases from V and 7 bases from J, with 21 bases between. CDR3 length: 15 amino acids. The DNA for the CDR3 is TGTGCCAGCAGTCGCTCAACGCCCCATCTGGGGGAGCAGTACTTC. Its translation is CASSRSTPHLGEQYF.

This clonotype was seen more than once but under ten times. The rearrangement links TRBV12-3 or TRBV12-4 to TRBJ2-2; 7 nucleotides line up with TRBD2. After removal of 3 bases from V and 5 bases from J, the junction contained 9 bases not matched to a gene. The CDR3 contains 16 residues. The CDR3 DNA reads as TGTGCCAGCAGTTTTCAGGGAGGGGTAAGGACCGGGGAGCTGTTTTTT. Translated: CASSFQGGVRTGELFF.

This clonotype was detected ten times or more. The chain employs TRBV28 and TRBJ2-7; D is ambiguous. CDR1 is MDHEN, CDR2 SYDVKM, per germline. V was pared by 5 bases and J by 2 bases, with 19 bases between. The CDR3 loop spans 16 amino acids. The CDR3 sequence is CASSPAWSWIPYEQYF. In nucleotides, the CDR3 is TGTGCCAGCAGTCCCGCCTGGTCTTGGATCCCCTACGAGCAGTACTTC.

V gene TRBV5-1 combines with J gene TRBJ2-3, with 13 bases identical to TRBD2. The length of the CDR3 is 16 residues. Germline-derived CDR1 and CDR2 are SGHRS and YFSETQ. Losses at the gene ends were 4 bases for V and 8 bases for J; bases not matched to a gene: 10. CDR3 loop: CASSPTSGGSRSTQYF. The CDR3 coding sequence is TGCGCCAGCAGCCCGACTAGCGGGGGGTCTCGGTCTACGCAGTATTTT.

The table lists this clonotype with many counts. This sequence joins TRBV5-1 and TRBJ1-5, with 7 bases identical to TRBD1. The ends lost 4 bases at V and 4 bases at J; junction bases unmatched: 5. Per germline, CDR1 SGHRS and CDR2 YFSETQ. CDR3 size: 14 residues. CDR3 nucleotides: TGCGCCAGCAGCACAGGGACAGAAAATCAGCCCCAGCATTTT. Protein sequence: CASSTGTENQPQHF. The variable domain in full, with the rest retrieved from reference TRBV5-1 and TRBJ1-5, is KAGVTQTPRYLIKTRGQQVTLSCSPISGHRSVSWYQQTPGQGLQFLFEYFSETQRNKGNFPGRFSGRQFSNSRSEMNVSTLELGDSALYLCASSTGTENQPQHFGDGTRLSIL.

This clonotype was seen more than once but under ten times. The V and J genes are TRBV6-2 or TRBV6-3 and TRBJ2-1, with unresolved D. Germline CDR1 MNHEY, CDR2 SVGEGT. The germline V and J ends were trimmed by 5 bases and 4 bases, with 9 bases remaining between them. The CDR3 sequence is 13 residues long. CDR3 region: CASSREAYNEQFF. The CDR3 DNA is TGTGCCAGCAGTCGTGAGGCATACAATGAGCAGTTCTTC.

This clonotype was found many times. The J gene is TRBJ1-1, the V gene TRBV20-1; D is uncertain. The CDR3 loop spans 14 amino acids. The germline V and J ends were trimmed by 1 base and 4 bases, with 13 bases remaining between them. Germline CDR1 DFQATT, CDR2 SNEGSKA (reference sequence). This CDR3 reads CSARGWESGTEAFF. In DNA, the CDR3 is TGCAGTGCTAGAGGTTGGGAAAGTGGCACTGAAGCTTTCTTT.

This clonotype has a handful of counts. The chain employs TRBV25-1 and TRBJ1-2; maybe TRBD1 (5 bases). Germline assignment: CDR1 MGHDK and CDR2 SYGVNS. The germline V and J ends were trimmed by 4 bases and 6 bases, with 18 bases remaining between them. The CDR3 runs to 15 residues. The CDR3 bases are TGTGCCAGCAGTGGTGGGGACCCACCGCTTGATGGCTACACCTTC. This codes for CASSGGDPPLDGYTF.

This chain links TRBV6-5 with TRBJ1-5; D not resolved. Germline V lookup: CDR1 MNHEY, CDR2 SVGAGI. Trimming removed 4 bases from V and 6 bases from J, with 10 bases in between. The CDR3 has 13 amino acids. The CDR3 nucleotides read TGTGCCAGCAGTTCCTTTTACGGTCAGCCCCAGCATTTT. As protein: CASSSFYGQPQHF.

This clonotype was recorded many times. This chain links TRBV28 with TRBJ2-7, with D possibly being TRBD2 (5 bases). CDR1 is MDHEN, CDR2 SYDVKM, per germline. V was trimmed by 6 bases and J by 6 bases, leaving 24 bases between them. The CDR3 runs 16 residues. CDR3 nucleotide sequence: TGTGCCAGCAGGATAAGGCGCGGGCTCCTCTTTGGCGAGCAGTACTTC. Translation gives CASRIRRGLLFGEQYF.

This clonotype was picked up many times. This chain uses TRBV28 with TRBJ2-4, with 10 bases matching TRBD1. The CDR3 has 15 residues. V shed 4 bases, J shed 8 bases, and the junction held 8 bases outside the gene matches. Germline V gene lookup returns CDR1 MDHEN and CDR2 SYDVKM. Written as DNA, the CDR3 is TGTGCCAGCAGTTCACCCGGGACAGGGGTGGACATTCAGTACTTC. Translation: CASSSPGTGVDIQYF. Supplemented by reference TRBV28 and TRBJ2-4, the full variable domain reads DVKVTQSSRYLVKRTGEKVFLECVQDMDHENMFWYRQDPGLGLRLIYFSYDVKMKEKGDIPEGYSVSREKKERFSLILESASTNQTSMYLCASSSPGTGVDIQYFGAGTRLSVL.

The chain employs TRBV29-1 and TRBJ1-1; D is uncertain. This CDR3 contains 14 residues. Germline V CDR1 and CDR2: SQVTM, ANQGSEA. Trimming took off 4 bases at V and 0 bases at J, with 12 bases between the two ends. DNA for the CDR3: TGCAGCGTTGTGGGAGGTCTGATGAACACTGAAGCTTTCTTT. Protein sequence: CSVVGGLMNTEAFF.

V usage is TRBV10-2 and J usage is TRBJ2-2; 7 bases align to TRBD2. Germline trimming cut 2 bases from V and 0 bases from J; bases unmatched to any gene: 3. CDR1 is WSHSY and CDR2 is SAAADI in the germline V gene. The CDR3 is made up of 16 amino acids. CDR3 protein: CASSEARGANTGELFF. The CDR3 DNA is TGCGCCAGCAGTGAGGCCCGGGGGGCGAACACCGGGGAGCTGTTTTTT.

The chain links TRBV3-1 to TRBJ2-1; 12 nucleotides agree with TRBD2. Trimming cost V 5 bases and J 8 bases; bases outside gene matches: 4. CDR1 LGHDT and CDR2 YNNKEL come from the germline V gene (reference sequence). The CDR3 is 14 residues long. The CDR3 here is CASSERLAGDEQFF. The CDR3 DNA is TGTGCCAGCAGCGAAAGACTAGCGGGAGATGAGCAGTTCTTC.

This clonotype was seen more than once but under ten times. This rearrangement joins TRBV4-3 to TRBJ2-3; the match to TRBD2 covers 9 bases. J lost 4 bases, V lost 0 bases, and 5 bases had no gene match. Looked up from germline, CDR1 is LGHNA and CDR2 is YSLEER. This CDR3 has 16 amino acids. CDR3 residues: CASSQEVAGAPDTQYF. In DNA form, the CDR3 reads TGCGCCAGCAGCCAAGAGGTAGCGGGAGCCCCAGATACGCAGTATTTT.

This clonotype came up many times. This chain links TRBV28 with TRBJ2-3, with TRBD1 identical over 7 bases. Unmatched junction bases numbered 4, after V lost 3 bases and J lost 4 bases. CDR3 length equals 14 residues. Germline V gene data show CDR1 as MDHEN and CDR2 as SYDVKM. CDR3 in amino acids: CASSLRGRPDTQYF. CDR3 sequence (DNA): TGTGCCAGCAGTTTGAGGGGGCGCCCAGATACGCAGTATTTT.

CDR3 region: CASSYAGSYEQYF. The CDR3, as DNA: TGTGCCAGCAGTTACGCGGGATCCTACGAGCAGTACTTC. The chain has TRBV6-5 and TRBJ2-7; TRBD2 is a possible D gene (6 bases). V lost 2 bases to trimming and J lost 1 base, with 6 bases between them. The CDR3 has 13 residues. Germline values: CDR1 MNHEY, CDR2 SVGAGI.

This clonotype was recorded many times. CDR3 sequence (DNA): TGTGCCAGCAGCCCCCGAGAAAGAGAGGAGTATTTGAACACTGAAGCTTTCTTT. This encodes CASSPREREEYLNTEAFF. The chain employs TRBV7-2 and TRBJ1-1; no reliable D call. V was cut by 5 bases and J by 0 bases, with 22 bases left in between. CDR1 and CDR2 (germline): SGHTA, FQGNSA. The CDR3 has 18 amino acids.

Only a few counts were recorded for this clonotype. The chain's CDR3 is CASSERQGKTEAFF. As DNA, the CDR3 is TGTGCCAGCAGTGAGCGACAGGGGAAGACTGAAGCTTTCTTT. The V gene is TRBV6-1, the J gene TRBJ1-1; 8 bases are a match to TRBD1. Germline V lookup: CDR1 MNHNS, CDR2 SASEGT. This CDR3 region has 14 residues. V shed 3 bases, J shed 5 bases, and the junction held 5 bases outside the gene matches.